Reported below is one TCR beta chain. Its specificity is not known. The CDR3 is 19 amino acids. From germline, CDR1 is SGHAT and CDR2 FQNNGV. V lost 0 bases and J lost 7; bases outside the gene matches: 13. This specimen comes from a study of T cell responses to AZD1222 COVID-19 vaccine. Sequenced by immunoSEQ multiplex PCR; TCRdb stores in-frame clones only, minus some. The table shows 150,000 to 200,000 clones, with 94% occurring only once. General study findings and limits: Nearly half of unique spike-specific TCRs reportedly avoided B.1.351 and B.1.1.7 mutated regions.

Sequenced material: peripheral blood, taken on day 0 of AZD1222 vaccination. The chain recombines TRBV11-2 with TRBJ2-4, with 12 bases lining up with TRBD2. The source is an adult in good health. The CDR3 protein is CASSLDVRAASGRANIQYF. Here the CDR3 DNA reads TGTGCCAGCAGCTTAGATGTCAGGGCGGCTAGCGGGAGGGCCAACATTCAGTACTTC.